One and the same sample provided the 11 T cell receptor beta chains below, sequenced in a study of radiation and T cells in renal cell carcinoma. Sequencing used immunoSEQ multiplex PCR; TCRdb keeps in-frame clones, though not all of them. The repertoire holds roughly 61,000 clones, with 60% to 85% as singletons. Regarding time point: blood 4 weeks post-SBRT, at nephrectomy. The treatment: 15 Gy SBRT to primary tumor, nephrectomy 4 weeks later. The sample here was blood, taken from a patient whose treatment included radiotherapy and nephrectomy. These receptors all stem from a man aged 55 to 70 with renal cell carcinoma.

CDR3 amino acids: CASSPMGGGSGANVLTF. CDR3 nucleotide sequence: TGTGCCAGCAGTCCTATGGGAGGGGGATCTGGGGCCAACGTCCTGACTTTC. This sequence joins TRBV27 and TRBJ2-6; possibly TRBD2 for D (7 bases). Germline values: CDR1 MNHEY, CDR2 SMNVEV (reference sequence). Trimming stripped 5 bases from V and 1 base from J, with 15 bases between. This CDR3 is 17 amino acids long.

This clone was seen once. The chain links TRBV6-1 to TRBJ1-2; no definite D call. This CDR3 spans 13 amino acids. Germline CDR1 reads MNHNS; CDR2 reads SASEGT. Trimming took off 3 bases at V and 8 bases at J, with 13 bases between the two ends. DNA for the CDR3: TGTGCCAGCAGTGAGTCAAACCCAACGGGCTACACCTTC. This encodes CASSESNPTGYTF.

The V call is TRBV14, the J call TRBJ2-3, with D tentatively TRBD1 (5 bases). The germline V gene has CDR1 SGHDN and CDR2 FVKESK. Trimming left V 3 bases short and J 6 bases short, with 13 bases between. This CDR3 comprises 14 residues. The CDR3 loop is CASSQDISTDTQYF. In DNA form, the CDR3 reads TGTGCCAGCAGCCAGGACATATCCACGGATACGCAGTATTTT.

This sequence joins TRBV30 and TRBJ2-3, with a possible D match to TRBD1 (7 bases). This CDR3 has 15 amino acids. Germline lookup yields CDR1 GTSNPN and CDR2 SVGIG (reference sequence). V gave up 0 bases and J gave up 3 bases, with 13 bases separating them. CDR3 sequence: CAWSVGAGGTDTQYF. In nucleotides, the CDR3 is TGTGCCTGGAGTGTAGGCGCAGGGGGGACAGATACGCAGTATTTT.

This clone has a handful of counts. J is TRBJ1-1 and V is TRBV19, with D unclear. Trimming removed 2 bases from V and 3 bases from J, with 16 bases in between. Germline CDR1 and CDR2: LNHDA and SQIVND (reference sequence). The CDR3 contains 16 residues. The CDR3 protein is CASSITMNREDTEAFF. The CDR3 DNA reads TGTGCCAGTAGTATAACGATGAACCGGGAGGACACTGAAGCTTTCTTT.

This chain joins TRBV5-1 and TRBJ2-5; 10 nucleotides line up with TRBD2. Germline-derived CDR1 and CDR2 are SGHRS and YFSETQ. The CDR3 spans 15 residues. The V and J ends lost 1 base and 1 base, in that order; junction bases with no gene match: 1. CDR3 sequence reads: CASSLTSGVQETQYF. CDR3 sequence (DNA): TGCGCCAGCAGCTTGACTAGCGGGGTCCAAGAGACCCAGTACTTC.

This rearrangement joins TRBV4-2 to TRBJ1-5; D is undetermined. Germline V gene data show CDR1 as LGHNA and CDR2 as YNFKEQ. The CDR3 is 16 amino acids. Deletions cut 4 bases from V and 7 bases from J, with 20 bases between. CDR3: CASSRLVSGSGQPQHF. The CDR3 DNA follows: TGTGCCAGCAGCCGTTTAGTTTCGGGTTCGGGACAGCCCCAGCATTTT.

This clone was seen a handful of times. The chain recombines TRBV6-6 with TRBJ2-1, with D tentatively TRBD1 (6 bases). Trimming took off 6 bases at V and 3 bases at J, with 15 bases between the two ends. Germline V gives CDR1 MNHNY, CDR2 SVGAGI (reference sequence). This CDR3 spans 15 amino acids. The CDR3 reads CASSLRGHYYNEQFF. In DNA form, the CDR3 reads TGTGCCAGCAGCCTAAGGGGACACTACTACAATGAGCAGTTCTTC.

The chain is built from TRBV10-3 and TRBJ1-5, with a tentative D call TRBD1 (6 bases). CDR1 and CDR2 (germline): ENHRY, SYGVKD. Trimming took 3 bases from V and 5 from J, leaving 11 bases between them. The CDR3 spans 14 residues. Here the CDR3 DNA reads TGTGCCATCAGTGAAACAGGGAGGGATCAGCCCCAGCATTTT. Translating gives CAISETGRDQPQHF.

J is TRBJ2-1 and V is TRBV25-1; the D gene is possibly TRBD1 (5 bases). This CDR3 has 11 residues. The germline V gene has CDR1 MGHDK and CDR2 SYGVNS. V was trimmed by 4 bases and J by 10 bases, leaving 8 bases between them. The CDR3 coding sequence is TGTGCCAGCAGTGTGGACACCGAGCAGTTCTTC. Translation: CASSVDTEQFF. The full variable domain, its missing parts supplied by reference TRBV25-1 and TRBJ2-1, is EADIYQTPRYLVIGTGKKITLECSQTMGHDKMYWYQQDPGMELHLIHYSYGVNSTEKGDLSSESTVSRIRTEHFPLTLESARPSHTSQYLCASSVDTEQFFGPGTRLTVL.

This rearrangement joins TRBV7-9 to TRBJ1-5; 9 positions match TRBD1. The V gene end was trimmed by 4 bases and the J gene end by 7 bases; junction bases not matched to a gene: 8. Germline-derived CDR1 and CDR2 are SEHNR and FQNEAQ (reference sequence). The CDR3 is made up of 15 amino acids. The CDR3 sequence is CASSSYRGLEQPQHF. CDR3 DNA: TGTGCCAGCAGCTCATACAGGGGGCTGGAACAGCCCCAGCATTTT. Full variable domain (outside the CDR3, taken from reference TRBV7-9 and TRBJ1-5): DTGVSQNPRHKITKRGQNVTFRCDPISEHNRLYWYRQTLGQGPEFLTYFQNEAQLEKSRLLSDRFSAERPKGSFSTLEIQRTEQGDSAMYLCASSSYRGLEQPQHFGDGTRLSIL.